This T cell receptor beta chain stems from a study of T cells in Graves' hyperthyroidism and ophthalmopathy. Broader study findings: The model predicted ophthalmopathy a median 6.5 months before onset.

Germline V lookup: CDR1 SNHLY, CDR2 FYNNEI. V was pared by 0 bases and J by 6 bases, with 11 bases between. CDR3 size: 15 residues. This clonotype was found many times. What it recognizes is unknown. Using RNA transcripts as the source, TCR beta CDR3 regions were amplified. HTBI primers were used for first-round RT-PCR of the TCR CDR3. TCRdb analysed the multiplex PCR reads with MiXCR anew, one entry per CDR3 protein. The sample comprises 300,000 to 450,000 distinct CDR3 sequences, roughly 14% of which are singletons, and 20% rests with the top ten. A Clinical Activity Score of at least 3, a NOSPECS grade of at least 4 and a duration under 3 months were recorded in the ophthalmopathy patients. Thyroid ultrasound, orbital computed tomography, clinical symptoms, and serum thyroxine and TRAb underpinned diagnoses.

The clonotype comes from a woman aged 25 to 39 with Graves' ophthalmopathy. The chain employs TRBV2 and TRBJ2-2; D is perhaps TRBD1 (5 bases). Material for sequencing was blood. The CDR3 DNA reads TGTGCCAGCAGTGAAGCGCAGGGAAGGGCCGGGGAGCTGTTTTTT. Its protein product is CASSEAQGRAGELFF.